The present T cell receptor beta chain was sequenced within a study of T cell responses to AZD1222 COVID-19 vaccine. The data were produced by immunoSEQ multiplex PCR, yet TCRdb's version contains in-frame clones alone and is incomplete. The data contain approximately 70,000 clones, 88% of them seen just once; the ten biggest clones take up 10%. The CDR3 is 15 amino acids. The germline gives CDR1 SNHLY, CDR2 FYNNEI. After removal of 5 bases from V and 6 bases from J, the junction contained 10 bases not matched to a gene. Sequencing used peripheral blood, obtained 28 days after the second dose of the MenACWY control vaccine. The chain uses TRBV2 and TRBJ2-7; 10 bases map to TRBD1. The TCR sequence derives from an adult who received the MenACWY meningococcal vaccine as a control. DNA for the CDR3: TGTGCCAGCAGTCCCCGGGACAGGGGTCTGGGCGAGCAGTACTTC. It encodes CASSPRDRGLGEQYF.